The 13 T cell receptor beta chains below all came from one sample that was sequenced in a study of response to subunit inactivated influenza vaccine. Each CDR3 protein is one row after TCRdb ran MiXCR on the RT-PCR reads. Of 530,000 or so distinct CDR3 sequences in the sample, approximately 14% were seen once. The sample was PBMCs from blood, taken 11 to 12 days after vaccination. Every receptor here comes from a man in his fifties or sixties who received an inactivated influenza vaccine.

The CDR3 spells CASSEGHWGSYEQYF. The CDR3 coding sequence is TGTGCCAGCAGTGAAGGACATTGGGGGTCCTACGAGCAGTACTTC. This rearrangement joins TRBV6-1 to TRBJ2-7, with D perhaps assigned TRBD1 or TRBD2 (5 bases each). CDR1 is MNHNS and CDR2 is SASEGT in the germline V gene. The CDR3 length is 15 residues. V gave up 1 base and J gave up 1 base, with 11 bases separating them.

This clonotype was counted a few times. The rearrangement uses TRBV4-3 and TRBJ2-1; tentatively, D is TRBD1 or TRBD2 (5 bases each). The CDR3 consists of 15 residues. The V gene's germline CDR1 is LGHNA and CDR2 YSLEER. With 1 base removed from V and 0 bases from J, the gap between germline ends came to 7 bases. CDR3 sequence (DNA): TGCGCCAGCAGCCAAGGGGACGCCTCCTACAATGAGCAGTTCTTC. Translation: CASSQGDASYNEQFF.

This clonotype was seen more than once but under ten times. This sequence joins TRBV29-1 and TRBJ2-1; 13 bases are shared with TRBD2. This CDR3 has 14 amino acids. J was trimmed by 8 bases and V by 7 bases; bases with no gene match: 8. From germline, CDR1 is SQVTM and CDR2 ANQGSEA. This CDR3 reads CSATGTSGIYEQFF. The CDR3 nucleotides read TGCAGCGCTACTGGGACTAGCGGGATTTATGAGCAGTTCTTC.

CDR3 protein: CSVEARAPSTDTQYF. CDR3 bases: TGCAGCGTTGAAGCGAGGGCGCCTAGCACAGATACGCAGTATTTT. The chain combines TRBV29-1 with TRBJ2-3, with a possible D match to TRBD2 (5 bases). The CDR3 is 15 residues long. Trimming took off 1 base at V and 0 bases at J, with 11 bases between the two ends. The V gene's germline CDR1 is SQVTM and CDR2 ANQGSEA.

The CDR3 DNA reads TGCGCCAGCAGCTTGGTGAGGGACGAGCAGTACTTC. It is translated as CASSLVRDEQYF. The chain employs TRBV5-1 and TRBJ2-7, with D possibly matching TRBD2 (5 bases). The CDR3 has 12 residues. Trimming removed 0 bases from V and 5 bases from J, with 6 bases in between. The germline V gene encodes CDR1 SGHRS and CDR2 YFSETQ.

This clonotype was detected many times. The V gene is TRBV12-3 or TRBV12-4, the J gene TRBJ2-7; D is unresolved. This CDR3 has 13 residues. Trimming removed 3 bases from V and 2 bases from J, with 8 bases in between. DNA for the CDR3: TGTGCCAGCAGTTTGGGCAGACCCTACGAGCAGTACTTC. Protein product: CASSLGRPYEQYF.

The CDR3 sequence is CASSSANSGIFYEQYF. Here the CDR3 DNA reads TGTGCCAGCAGCTCGGCCAATAGCGGGATATTCTACGAGCAGTACTTC. The chain employs TRBV12-3 or TRBV12-4 and TRBJ2-7; 8 bases are shared with TRBD2. The CDR3 runs 16 residues. The V segment lost 6 bases and the J segment 3 bases; nucleotides outside the gene matches: 13.

V is TRBV20-1 and J is TRBJ2-3; D tentatively fits TRBD1 or TRBD2 (5 bases each). Germline V gene lookup returns CDR1 DFQATT and CDR2 SNEGSKA (reference sequence). The CDR3 spans 13 residues. With 4 bases removed from V and 2 bases from J, the gap between germline ends came to 10 bases. The CDR3 nucleotides are TGCAGTGCTAAATGGGACCCCACAGATACGCAGTATTTT. Its protein is CSAKWDPTDTQYF.

This clonotype was seen many times. The J gene is TRBJ1-1, the V gene TRBV12-3 or TRBV12-4; D remains ambiguous. This CDR3 has 10 residues. The V and J ends lost 6 bases and 8 bases respectively, with 7 bases between them. The CDR3 DNA sequence: TGTGCCAGCAGCCTGGTCGAAGCTTTCTTT. Amino acid sequence: CASSLVEAFF.

This chain joins TRBV5-1 and TRBJ2-1, with TRBD2 matching over 12 bases. V was clipped by 5 bases and J by 9 bases; unmatched bases: 12. The CDR3 extends over 16 amino acids. The germline V gene encodes CDR1 SGHRS and CDR2 YFSETQ. The chain's CDR3 is CASRKDPSGGAGEQFF. CDR3 DNA sequence: TGCGCCAGCAGGAAAGATCCTAGCGGGGGGGCCGGTGAGCAGTTCTTC.

The V gene is TRBV5-4, the J gene TRBJ2-5, with 7 bases aligning to TRBD1. The germline V gene has CDR1 SGHNT and CDR2 YYREEE (reference sequence). V lost 5 bases to trimming and J lost 1 base; unmatched junction nucleotides: 8. This CDR3 region has 15 residues. CDR3 residues: CASSTYRGIQETQYF. The CDR3 bases are TGTGCCAGCAGTACCTACAGGGGCATCCAAGAGACCCAGTACTTC.

This clonotype was observed many times. The V call is TRBV5-5, the J call TRBJ2-7, with 7 bases identical to TRBD1. Germline loops: CDR1 SGHKS, CDR2 YYEKEE (reference sequence). V was clipped by 4 bases and J by 5 bases; unmatched bases: 18. The length of the CDR3 is 17 residues. The CDR3 DNA reads TGTGCCAGCAGCGTACCATACTCGGGACAGAGGAACCACGAGCAGTACTTC. Translating gives CASSVPYSGQRNHEQYF.

This clonotype has more than one count but fewer than ten. The rearrangement uses TRBV7-2 and TRBJ2-1; TRBD1 matches at 8 bases. Unmatched junction bases numbered 4, after V lost 2 bases and J lost 1 base. The germline gives CDR1 SGHTA, CDR2 FQGNSA. The CDR3 extends over 16 amino acids. The CDR3 region has the DNA TGTGCCAGCAGCTTAAAAGGGACAGGATCCTACAATGAGCAGTTCTTC. It is translated as CASSLKGTGSYNEQFF.